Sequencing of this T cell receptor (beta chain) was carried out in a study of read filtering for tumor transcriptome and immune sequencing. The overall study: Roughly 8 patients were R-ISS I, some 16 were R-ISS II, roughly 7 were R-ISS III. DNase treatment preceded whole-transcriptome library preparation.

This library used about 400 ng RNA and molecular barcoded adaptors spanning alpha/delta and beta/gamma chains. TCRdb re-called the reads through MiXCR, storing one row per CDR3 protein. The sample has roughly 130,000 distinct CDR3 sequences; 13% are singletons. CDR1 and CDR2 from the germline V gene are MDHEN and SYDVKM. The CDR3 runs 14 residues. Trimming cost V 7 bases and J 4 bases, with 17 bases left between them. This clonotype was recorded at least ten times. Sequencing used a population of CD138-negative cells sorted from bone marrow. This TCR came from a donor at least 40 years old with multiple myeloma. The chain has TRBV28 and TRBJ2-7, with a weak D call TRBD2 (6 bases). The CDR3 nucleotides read TGTGCCAGCATGTCCGGAGGGGCTACGTACGAGCAGTACTTC. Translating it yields CASMSGGATYEQYF.